The entry that follows covers one TCR beta chain sequence. Germline lookup yields CDR1 MNHEY and CDR2 SMNVEV (reference sequence). This CDR3 has 19 amino acids. J lost 4 bases, V lost 5 bases, and 14 bases had no gene match. Treatment defined: randomized to nivolumab then ipilimumab (arm A) or the reverse (arm B). Here immunoSEQ multiplex PCR was the method, and the copy in TCRdb shows in-frame clones only, minus some. Counted here are 15,000 to 20,000 clones, 70% to 85% occurring once; the ten biggest clones make up 25% to 35%. The data are from a study of sequential checkpoint blockade in melanoma. The gene calls are TRBV27 and TRBJ2-1; TRBD2 aligns across 13 bases. Source: CD8+ T cells sorted from blood (inferred from file names), taken from a patient given nivolumab and ipilimumab in sequence. This clonotype was sampled from a human donor with melanoma. The CDR3 protein is CASSPYPRLAGGEYNEQFF. Written as DNA, the CDR3 is TGTGCCAGCAGTCCTTACCCTCGACTAGCGGGAGGTGAATACAATGAGCAGTTCTTC.